This TCR beta chain originates from a study of cytomegalovirus exposure and HLA in healthy donors (dated by TCRdb to between 2016 and 2019). Study-level background: The roughly 650 repertoires of the first cohort and the roughly 110 validation repertoires were produced on the same platform, according to a later analysis. To predict cytomegalovirus infection status, the study combined high-throughput TCR immunosequencing, statistical association of individual TCRs with disease status, and machine learning. The aim of the study was to test whether cataloging public T cell receptors could identify signatures of past pathogen exposure. Besides the first cohort of around 670 subjects, a separate validation cohort made up of around 120 different subjects was used.

As to this clone: Its specific antigen is unknown. It has no much larger one-base neighbor in the sample; base qualities were not kept.

Separate from the approximately 700-subject first cohort, the validation cohort of 90 to 150 subjects was the group to which the donors belonged. The CDR3 starts with the cysteine, ends with the phenylalanine, and has 17 residues. The CDR3 DNA has 51 bases and is translated from base 1. In the germline V gene (reference sequence), CDR1 corresponds to GTSNPN and CDR2 to SVGIG. V is cut back by 2 bases and J by 7 bases, with 11 bases in the junction unmatched. Study-level results and caveats: The authors suggested that the approach could potentially be generalized to other disease states and immunological phenotypes. Subsequent analysis determined that TCRs grouped into clusters in the first cohort also showed a tendency toward co-occurrence across the approximately 120 validation repertoires, and 90% to 95% of cluster scores exceeded 0. A later analysis had no HLA typing for the validation cohort, so co-occurrence there was scored across all 120 or so repertoires. In the study, about 150 TCR beta chains were listed as associated with cytomegalovirus. Cytomegalovirus status was reported to be diagnosed by the classifier with high specificity and sensitivity in both the original and validation cohorts. A few of the identified cytomegalovirus-associated TCR beta chains were confirmed in vitro to be specific for cytomegalovirus antigens. Most TCR sequences were observed very rarely across donors, whereas some public TCRs were present in many individuals.

Library method: the immunoSEQ multiplex PCR assay. Turning to the authors' computational methods: A statistical classification framework was built for diagnosing cytomegalovirus status from the catalog of TCR beta chain sequences. In its TCRdb copy, this immuneACCESS table keeps in-frame sequences only and misses some clones. Where compared with another copy, unresolved V genes explain less than half of these, and the others have no known cause. The V and J calls and the clone size are those of that table, but D and trimming were determined from the DNA. The sample table records roughly 350,000 clones; roughly 85% of these occur just once. About 0.8% of the sample comes from the top ten.

What was sequenced was PBMCs. The source of this sequence is a young woman in good health and CMV-seronegative. The rearrangement joined TRBV30 to TRBJ2-1; TRBD2 lines up with 13 middle nucleotides. This receptor carries the CDR3 CAWSRQQTSGRRNEQFF. The DNA sequence reads TGTGCCTGGAGTCGACAACAGACTAGCGGGAGGAGGAATGAGCAGTTCTTC.